This T cell receptor beta chain was documented in a study of blood T cell repertoires in COVID-19. Study-wide context: There were acute and convalescent COVID-19 samples, and they came from the United States, Italy and Spain. T cells, B-cell-depleted T cells, or PBMCs supplied cDNA or gDNA.

Original processing methods: Quantification of nucleated cells was approximated via reference gene primer amplification. The assay was immunoSEQ multiplex PCR, and TCRdb's table has in-frame clones only and misses some. V, J and clone size derive from that table, while D and trimming were established from the DNA sequence. The table lists tens of thousands of clones, more than 70% of them singletons. V lost 6 bases, J lost 7 bases, and 7 bases stayed unmatched. The CDR3 has 15 residues. Germline CDR1 reads SGDLS; CDR2 reads YYNGEE. The chain is built from TRBV9 and TRBJ2-2; 12 nucleotides agree with TRBD1. The sequenced material came from peripheral blood. This receptor was identified in a man aged 55 to 70 with acute or convalescent COVID-19. CDR3 bases: TGTGCCAGCACCGGGACAGGGGGCGTAGGCGGGGAGCTGTTTTTT. Its translation: CASTGTGGVGGELFF.